A selection of T cell receptor beta chains follows, all from one sample in a study of blood T cell repertoires in COVID-19. TCRdb keeps only in-frame clones here, not all; method: immunoSEQ multiplex PCR. The data show 90,000 or so clones, roughly nine tenths seen once. Material for sequencing was peripheral blood. Source of these receptors: a human donor with active COVID-19. The donor label of this sample is uncertain. The CDR3 runs from the conserved cysteine through the conserved F or W. Fields, in order: J gene, V gene, D gene, clone size, CDR3 protein, CDR3 DNA. The D gene is left open where the match is weak. Size is omitted from some rows. Given values are once, few, many or a class for expanded clones.

TRBJ2-1 | TRBV7-2 | TRBD2 | . | CASSAPPGSGGVNEQFF | TGTGCCAGCAGCGCTCCCCCGGGTAGCGGGGGGGTGAATGAGCAGTTCTTC
TRBJ2-3 | TRBV5-8 | TRBD1 | . | CASRYNRGRAASTDTQYF | TGTGCCAGCAGGTATAACAGGGGTCGAGCCGCCTCCACAGATACGCAGTATTTT
TRBJ2-1 | TRBV7-8 | TRBD2 | . | CASSPPLRLAGGRNEQFF | TGTGCCAGCAGCCCACCTCTAAGACTAGCGGGGGGGCGGAATGAGCAGTTCTTC
TRBJ2-6 | TRBV21-1 | . | . | CASSKPDRRQTGANVLTF | TGTGCCAGCAGCAAACCGGACAGGAGACAAACTGGGGCCAACGTCCTGACTTTC
TRBJ2-5 | TRBV5-1 | . | . | CASRGGGTQETQYF | TGCGCCAGCAGAGGGGGGGGAACTCAAGAGACCCAGTACTTC
TRBJ1-3 | TRBV7-2 | . | . | CASSLHLGANSGNTIYF | TGTGCCAGCAGCCTCCACTTGGGGGCAAACTCTGGAAACACCATATATTTT
TRBJ2-7 | TRBV19 | . | . | CASSLPGYEQYF | TGTGCCAGTAGTCTCCCCGGCTACGAGCAGTACTTC
TRBJ2-1 | TRBV3-1/TRBV3-2 | . | . | CASSQTTGTLREQFF | TGTGCCAGCAGCCAGACGACGGGGACTCTTCGCGAGCAGTTCTTC
TRBJ1-2 | TRBV5-1 | . | few | CASSLGLEYGYTF | TGCGCCAGCAGCTTGGGTCTCGAGTATGGCTACACCTTC
TRBJ1-1 | TRBV3-1/TRBV3-2 | . | . | CASSLGTPMGTEAFF | TGTGCCAGCAGCCTGGGGACACCCATGGGCACTGAAGCTTTCTTT
TRBJ2-7 | TRBV10-2 | . | . | CASRGVGNEQYF | TGCGCCAGCAGGGGCGTGGGTAACGAGCAGTACTTC
TRBJ1-3 | TRBV11-2 | . | . | CASSLRLGASGNTIYF | TGTGCCAGCAGCCTTAGACTGGGGGCCTCTGGAAACACCATATATTTT
TRBJ1-4 | TRBV23-1 | TRBD1 | . | CASSQDLPGQVSRVEKLFF | TGCGCCAGCAGTCAAGACCTTCCGGGACAGGTAAGTAGGGTCGAAAAACTGTTTTTT
TRBJ2-3 | TRBV28 | . | . | CASSLTDTQYF | TGTGCCAGCAGTCTGACAGATACGCAGTATTTT
TRBJ1-1 | TRBV7-6 | . | . | CASSLELRGRTEAFF | TGTGCCAGCAGCTTAGAACTCAGAGGCCGGACTGAAGCTTTCTTT
TRBJ1-1 | TRBV9 | . | . | CASSVGAREEAFF | TGTGCCAGCAGCGTAGGGGCCAGGGAAGAAGCTTTCTTT
TRBJ1-1 | TRBV5-6 | . | . | CASRGRQSFEAFF | TGTGCCAGCAGGGGGAGGCAGTCTTTTGAAGCTTTCTTT